These 2 T cell receptor beta chains came from one sample sequenced in a study of response to subunit inactivated influenza vaccine. TCRdb recomputed calls from the RT-PCR reads with MiXCR, one row per CDR3 protein. The sample has around 850,000 distinct CDR3 sequences, approximately 18% seen once. Sequences were derived from PBMCs from blood, sampled less than 6 days after vaccination. All receptors derive from a man aged 50-59 years who received an inactivated influenza vaccine.

The chain carries TRBV7-2 and TRBJ2-5; possibly TRBD2 for D (5 bases). The V gene's germline CDR1 is SGHTA and CDR2 FQGNSA. The CDR3 totals 15 residues. V lost 4 bases to trimming and J lost 1 base, with 13 bases between them. The CDR3 sequence: CASSYRTQSQETQYF. In nucleotides, the CDR3 is TGTGCCAGCAGCTACCGGACTCAGAGCCAAGAGACCCAGTACTTC.

This clonotype was seen a handful of times. This sequence joins TRBV20-1 and TRBJ2-5; D is uncertain. Trimming removed 3 bases from V and 0 bases from J, with 8 bases in between. CDR1 is DFQATT, CDR2 SNEGSKA, per germline (reference sequence). The CDR3 is made up of 13 amino acids. The CDR3 reads CSARHPYQETQYF. The CDR3 coding sequence is TGCAGTGCTAGGCACCCGTACCAAGAGACCCAGTACTTC.